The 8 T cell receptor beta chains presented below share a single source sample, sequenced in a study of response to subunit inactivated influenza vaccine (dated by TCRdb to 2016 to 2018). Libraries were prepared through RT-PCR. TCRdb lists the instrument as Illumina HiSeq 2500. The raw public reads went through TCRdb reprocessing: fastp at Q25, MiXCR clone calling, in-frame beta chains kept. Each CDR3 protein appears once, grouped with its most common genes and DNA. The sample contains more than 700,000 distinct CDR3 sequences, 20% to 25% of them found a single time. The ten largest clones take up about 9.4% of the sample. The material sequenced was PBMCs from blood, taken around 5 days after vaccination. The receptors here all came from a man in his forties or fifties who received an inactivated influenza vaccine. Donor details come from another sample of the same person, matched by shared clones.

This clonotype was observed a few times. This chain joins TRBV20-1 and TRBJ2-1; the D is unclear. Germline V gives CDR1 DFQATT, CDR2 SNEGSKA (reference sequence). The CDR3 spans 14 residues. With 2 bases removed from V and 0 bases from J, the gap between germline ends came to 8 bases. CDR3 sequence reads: CSARMPPSYNEQFF. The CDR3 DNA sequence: TGCAGTGCTAGAATGCCCCCCTCCTACAATGAGCAGTTCTTC.

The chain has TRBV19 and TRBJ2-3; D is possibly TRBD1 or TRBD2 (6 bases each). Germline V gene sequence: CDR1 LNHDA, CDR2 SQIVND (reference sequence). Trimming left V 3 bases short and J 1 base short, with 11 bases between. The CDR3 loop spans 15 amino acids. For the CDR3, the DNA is TGTGCCAGTAGTATCCCGGGGGCTGGCACAGATACGCAGTATTTT. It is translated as CASSIPGAGTDTQYF.

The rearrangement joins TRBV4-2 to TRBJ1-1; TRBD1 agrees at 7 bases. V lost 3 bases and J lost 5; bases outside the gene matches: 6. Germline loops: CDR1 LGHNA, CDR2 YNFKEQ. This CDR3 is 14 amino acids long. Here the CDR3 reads CASSQGTGETEAFF. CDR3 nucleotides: TGTGCCAGCAGCCAGGGAACAGGGGAAACTGAAGCTTTCTTT.

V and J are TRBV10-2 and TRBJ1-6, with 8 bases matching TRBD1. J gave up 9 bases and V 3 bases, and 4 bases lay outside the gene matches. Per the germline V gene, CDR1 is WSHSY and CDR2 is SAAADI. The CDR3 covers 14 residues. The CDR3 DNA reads TGCGCCAGCAGTGAAGCAGGGGGCAGTTCACCCCTCCACTTT. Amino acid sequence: CASSEAGGSSPLHF.

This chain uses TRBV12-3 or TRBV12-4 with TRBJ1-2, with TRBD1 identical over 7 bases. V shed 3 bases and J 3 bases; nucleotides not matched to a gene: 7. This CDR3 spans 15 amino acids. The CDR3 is CASSFGGTDHYGYTF. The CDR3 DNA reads TGTGCCAGCAGTTTCGGGGGGACAGACCACTATGGCTACACCTTC.

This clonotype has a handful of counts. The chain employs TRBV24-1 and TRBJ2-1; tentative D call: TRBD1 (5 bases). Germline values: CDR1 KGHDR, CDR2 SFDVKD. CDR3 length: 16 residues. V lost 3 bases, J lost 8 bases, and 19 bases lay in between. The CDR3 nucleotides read TGTGCCACCAGTGATCGCGTCGGTAGGGGTATCGATGAGCAGTTCTTC. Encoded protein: CATSDRVGRGIDEQFF.

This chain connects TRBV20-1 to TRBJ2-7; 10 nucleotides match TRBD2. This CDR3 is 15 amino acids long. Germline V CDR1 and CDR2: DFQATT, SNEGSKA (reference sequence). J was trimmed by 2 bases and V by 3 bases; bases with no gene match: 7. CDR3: CSASGLAGVPYEQYF. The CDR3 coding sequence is TGCAGTGCTAGCGGGCTAGCGGGAGTCCCCTACGAGCAGTACTTC.

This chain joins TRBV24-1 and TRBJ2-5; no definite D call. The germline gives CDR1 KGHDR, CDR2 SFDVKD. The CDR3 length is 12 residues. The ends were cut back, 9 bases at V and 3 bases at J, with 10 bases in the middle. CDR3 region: CATGLSEETQYF. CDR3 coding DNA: TGTGCCACCGGGCTTTCTGAAGAGACCCAGTACTTC.